This T cell receptor beta chain was found in a study of T-cell memory formation after mild COVID-19. CDR1 and CDR2 (germline): SGHTA, FQGNSA. V dropped 11 bases and J dropped 2 bases, with 9 bases sitting between them. The CDR3 totals 11 residues. TCRdb independently ran MiXCR on the 5' RACE reads; one entry per CDR3 protein. The table includes about 82,000 distinct CDR3 sequences, roughly 13% detected once. V is TRBV7-2 and J is TRBJ1-2; maybe TRBD1 (6 bases). This sequence was found in a man between 18 and 29 years old who had mild COVID-19 (a few samples of this study predate the infection). Cell type and time point are not known. Sequencing input: PBMCs or a T cell subset sorted from them (not recorded which). CDR3 nucleotide sequence: TGTGCCTGTGGGACAAACTATGGCTACACCTTC. As protein: CACGTNYGYTF. Supplemented by reference TRBV7-2 and TRBJ1-2, the full variable domain reads GAGVSQSPSNKVTEKGKDVELRCDPISGHTALYWYRQSLGQGLEFLIYFQGNSAPDKSGLPSDRFSAERTGGSVSTLTIQRTQQEDSAVYLCACGTNYGYTFGSGTRLTVV.